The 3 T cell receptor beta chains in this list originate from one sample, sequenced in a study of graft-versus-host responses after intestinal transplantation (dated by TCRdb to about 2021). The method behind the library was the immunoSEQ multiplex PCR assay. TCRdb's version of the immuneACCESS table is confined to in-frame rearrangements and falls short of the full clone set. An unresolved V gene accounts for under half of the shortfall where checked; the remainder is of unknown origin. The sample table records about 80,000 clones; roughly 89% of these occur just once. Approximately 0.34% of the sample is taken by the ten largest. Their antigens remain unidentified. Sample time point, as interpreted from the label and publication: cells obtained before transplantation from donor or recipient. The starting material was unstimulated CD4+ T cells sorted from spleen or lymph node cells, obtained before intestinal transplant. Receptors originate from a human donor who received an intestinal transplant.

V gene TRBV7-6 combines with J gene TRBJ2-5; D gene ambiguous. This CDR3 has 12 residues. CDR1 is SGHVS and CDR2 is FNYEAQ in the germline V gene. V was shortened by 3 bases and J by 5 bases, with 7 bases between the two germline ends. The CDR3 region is CASSFRRETQYF. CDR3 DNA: TGTGCCAGCAGCTTTCGCCGGGAGACCCAGTACTTC. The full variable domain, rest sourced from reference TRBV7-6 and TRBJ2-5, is GAGVSQSPRYKVTKRGQDVALRCDPISGHVSLYWYRQALGQGPEFLTYFNYEAQQDKSGLPNDRFSAERPEGSISTLTIQRTEQRDSAMYRCASSFRRETQYFGPGTRLLVL.

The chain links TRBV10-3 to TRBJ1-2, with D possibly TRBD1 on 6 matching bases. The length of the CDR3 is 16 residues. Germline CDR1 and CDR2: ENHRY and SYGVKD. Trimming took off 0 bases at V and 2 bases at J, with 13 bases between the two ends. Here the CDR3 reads CAISESARDTNYGYTF. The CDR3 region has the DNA TGTGCCATCAGTGAGTCGGCCCGGGACACCAACTATGGCTACACCTTC.

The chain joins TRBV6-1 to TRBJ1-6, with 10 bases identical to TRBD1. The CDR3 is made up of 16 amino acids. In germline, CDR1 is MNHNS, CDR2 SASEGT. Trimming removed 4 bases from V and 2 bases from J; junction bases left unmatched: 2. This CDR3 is CASSGDRGTYNSPLHF. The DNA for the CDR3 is TGTGCCAGCAGTGGGGACAGGGGAACCTATAATTCACCCCTCCACTTT.